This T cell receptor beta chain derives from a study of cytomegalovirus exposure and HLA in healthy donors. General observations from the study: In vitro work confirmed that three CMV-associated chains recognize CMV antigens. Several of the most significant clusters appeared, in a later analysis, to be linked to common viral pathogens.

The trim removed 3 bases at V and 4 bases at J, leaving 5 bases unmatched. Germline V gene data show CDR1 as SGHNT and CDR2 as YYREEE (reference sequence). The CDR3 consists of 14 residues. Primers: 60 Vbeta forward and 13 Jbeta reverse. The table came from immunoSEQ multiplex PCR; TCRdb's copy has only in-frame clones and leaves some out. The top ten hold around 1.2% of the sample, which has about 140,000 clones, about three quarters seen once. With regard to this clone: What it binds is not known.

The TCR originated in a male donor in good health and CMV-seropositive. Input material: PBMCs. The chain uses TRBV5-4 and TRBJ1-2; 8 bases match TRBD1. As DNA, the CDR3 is TGTGCCAGCAGCTCAGGGACAGGAACCTATGGCTACACCTTC. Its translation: CASSSGTGTYGYTF.